This TCR beta chain was captured by sequencing in a study of cytomegalovirus exposure and HLA in healthy donors. Germline CDR1 is LNHNV and CDR2 is YYDKDF (reference sequence). The CDR3 has 16 residues. V dropped 3 bases and J dropped 6; count of bases not matched to a gene: 9. A note on this clone: Its antigen is unidentified.

Findings of the study overall: Earlier analysis yielded a pattern in which most TCR beta V segments were productive about 90% or about 30% of the time. Later analysis identified 16,951 TCR beta sequences associated with HLA alleles, using a false discovery rate threshold of 0.05.

The PCR made use of 60 Vbeta and 13 Jbeta primers. In the study's own analysis: A later analysis counted roughly 74 million unique TCR beta chains, roughly 11 million shared. Sequencing was performed with immunoSEQ multiplex PCR; in TCRdb, only in-frame clones are kept and a portion is missing. V and J calls and clone size come straight from that table; D and trimming were deduced from the DNA. There are over 150,000 clones in the sample; under 85% occur only once, and about 3% lies in the top ten. The gene calls are TRBV15 and TRBJ1-5; 9 nucleotides agree with TRBD1. The receptor was derived from a man aged 18-30 years in good health and CMV-seronegative. Source material: PBMCs. The CDR3 loop reads CATSRRTGGLRQPQHF. The CDR3 coding sequence is TGTGCCACCAGCAGGAGAACAGGGGGCTTACGTCAGCCCCAGCATTTT. The full variable domain, with the rest looked up from reference TRBV15 and TRBJ1-5, is DAMVIQNPRYQVTQFGKPVTLSCSQTLNHNVMYWYQQKSSQAPKLLFHYYDKDFNNEADTPDNFQSRRPNTSFCFLDIRSPGLGDTAMYLCATSRRTGGLRQPQHFGDGTRLSIL.